This TCR beta chain derives from a study of cytomegalovirus exposure and HLA in healthy donors. This PCR relied on a set of 60 Vbeta primers and 13 Jbeta primers. TCRdb's table, derived via immunoSEQ multiplex PCR, lists solely in-frame clones and lacks some. This sample carries about 220,000 clones, about 70% of them seen once, and the ten largest clones take approximately 1.9%. The germline gives CDR1 SGHRS, CDR2 YFSETQ. This CDR3 spans 16 amino acids. With respect to this clone: At one end the junction does not follow the germline gene, possibly because of a read error.

V gene TRBV5-1 combines with J gene TRBJ2-4; 10 bases line up with TRBD2. Sequenced material: PBMCs. This receptor was obtained from a woman in her 30s in good health and CMV-seronegative. The CDR3 DNA sequence: TGCGCCAGCAGCTTGGACCTAGCGGGAGTGGAAAAAATTCAGTACTTC. This translates into CASSLDLAGVEKIQYF.